This entry features one TCR beta chain sequence. The PCR contained 60 Vbeta and 13 Jbeta primers. TCRdb's copy holds only in-frame clones and misses some; the assay was immunoSEQ multiplex PCR. The table shows about 160,000 clones, with around three quarters occurring only once. This entry is derived from a study of cytomegalovirus exposure and HLA in healthy donors. The CDR3 is 15 residues long. In germline, CDR1 is LGHNA, CDR2 YNFKEQ. V shed 0 bases and J 0 bases; nucleotides not matched to a gene: 0. The specimen was PBMCs. The sequence came from a man between 40 and 49 years old in good health and CMV-seropositive. The chain links TRBV4-2 to TRBJ2-5, with 8 bases fitting TRBD2. Here the CDR3 reads CASSQERGDQETQYF. CDR3 bases: TGTGCCAGCAGCCAAGAGCGGGGGGACCAAGAGACCCAGTACTTC.